This TCR beta chain stems from a study of T cell responses to AZD1222 COVID-19 vaccine. On this clone: The antigen is unknown.

The CDR3 loop spans 13 amino acids. Germline assignment: CDR1 SGHAT and CDR2 FQDESV (reference sequence). V was pared by 9 bases and J by 10 bases, with 18 bases between. The protocol was immunoSEQ multiplex PCR, while the TCRdb copy is restricted to in-frame clones and leaves out a portion. The sample shows fewer than 180,000 clones, more than 90% of them seen only once. Findings and caveats of the study: Nearly half of spike-specific TCRs reportedly target variant regions that are unmutated in the B.1.351 and B.1.1.7 variants. Donors were mostly white British, more females; clonal diversity possibly underestimated.

This clonotype was sampled from an adult who received the AZD1222 COVID-19 vaccine. Sequences were derived from peripheral blood, sampled 28 days after the second AZD1222 dose. The rearrangement links TRBV11-1 to TRBJ1-4; D may be TRBD1 (5 bases). In nucleotides, the CDR3 is TGTGCCAGGATTAAGGGGTTTCGGGGAAAACTGTTTTTT. It encodes CARIKGFRGKLFF.